Reported below is one TCR beta chain. In germline, CDR1 is SGHRS, CDR2 YFSETQ. V lost 4 bases to trimming and J lost 6 bases; unmatched junction nucleotides: 15. The CDR3 covers 17 residues. Assay used: immunoSEQ multiplex PCR; TCRdb lists only in-frame clones, some missing. The table has 75,000 to 90,000 clones, 93% seen once. The sample comes from a study of technical replicates of blood from a handful of donors. This sequence was found in a human donor in good health. Sequencing input: T cells isolated from PBMCs. This sequence joins TRBV5-1 and TRBJ2-7; 11 bases match TRBD2. The CDR3: CASSPFFSGGASFEQYF. The CDR3 coding sequence is TGCGCCAGCAGCCCCTTTTTTAGCGGGGGGGCCTCGTTCGAGCAGTACTTC.